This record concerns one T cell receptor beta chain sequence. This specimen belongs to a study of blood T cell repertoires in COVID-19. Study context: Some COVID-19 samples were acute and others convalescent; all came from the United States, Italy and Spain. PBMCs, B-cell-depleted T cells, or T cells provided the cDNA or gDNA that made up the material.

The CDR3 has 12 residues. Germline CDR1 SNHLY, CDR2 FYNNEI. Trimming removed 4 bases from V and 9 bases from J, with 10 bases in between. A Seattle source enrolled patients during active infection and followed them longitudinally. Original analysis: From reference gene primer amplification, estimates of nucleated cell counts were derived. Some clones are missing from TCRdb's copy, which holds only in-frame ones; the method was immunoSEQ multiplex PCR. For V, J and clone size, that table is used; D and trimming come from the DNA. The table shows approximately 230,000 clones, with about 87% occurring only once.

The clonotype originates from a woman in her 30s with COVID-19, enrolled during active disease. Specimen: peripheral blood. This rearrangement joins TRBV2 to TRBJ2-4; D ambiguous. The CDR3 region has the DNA TGTGCCAGCAGTGGATCAGTGGCCATTCAGTACTTC. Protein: CASSGSVAIQYF. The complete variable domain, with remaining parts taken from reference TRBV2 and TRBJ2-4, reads EPEVTQTPSHQVTQMGQEVILRCVPISNHLYFYWYRQILGQKVEFLVSFYNNEISEKSEIFDDQFSVERPDGSNFTLKIRSTKLEDSAMYFCASSGSVAIQYFGAGTRLSVL.